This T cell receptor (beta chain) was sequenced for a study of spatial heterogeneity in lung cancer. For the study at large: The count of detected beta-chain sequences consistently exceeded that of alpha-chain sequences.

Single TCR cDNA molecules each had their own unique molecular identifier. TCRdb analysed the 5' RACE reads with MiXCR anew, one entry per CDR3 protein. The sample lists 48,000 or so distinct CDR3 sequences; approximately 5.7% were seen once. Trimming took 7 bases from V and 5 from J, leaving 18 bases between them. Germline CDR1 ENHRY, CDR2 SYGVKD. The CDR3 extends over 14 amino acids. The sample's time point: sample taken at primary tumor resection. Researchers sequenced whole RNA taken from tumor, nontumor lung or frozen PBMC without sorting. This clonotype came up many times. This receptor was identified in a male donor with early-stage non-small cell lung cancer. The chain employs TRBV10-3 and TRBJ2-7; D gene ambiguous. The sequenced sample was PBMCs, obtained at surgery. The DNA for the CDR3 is TGTGCCATCAACCCTCAGGCAAGTTCGGACGAGCAGTACTTC. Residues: CAINPQASSDEQYF.